This is a list of T cell receptor beta chains from one sample in a study of cytomegalovirus exposure and HLA in healthy donors. The method was immunoSEQ multiplex PCR; TCRdb's version includes in-frame clones alone and lacks a portion of them. The table includes about 160,000 clones, around 85% detected once. The source material was PBMCs. These receptors were obtained from a woman between 25 and 40 years old in good health and CMV-seronegative. Both conserved end residues are trimmed from each CDR3. Each record gives: V gene, clone size, CDR3 protein. The listing skips clone size in some rows; elsewhere it reads once, few, many or a size class.

TRBV6-5,NA,ASSPLGVYNEQF
TRBV5-1,many,ASSRLGGGEQF
TRBV5-4,once,ASSLAAGGSGDTQY
TRBV5-1,once,ASTHRDNANTGELF
TRBV28,NA,ASRPTGSYNEQF
TRBV9,once,ASSVNPSQETQY
TRBV15,NA,ATSRDLLRGNTNTGELF
TRBV19,NA,ARRQGRFNYEQY
TRBV2,NA,ASSVPNYT
TRBV9,NA,ASSVGLAVVHEQF
TRBV9,NA,ASSATAGTGGLLGYT
TRBV27,NA,ASGDGWGGYT
TRBV5-1,NA,ASSLETVWETQY
TRBV5-1,NA,ASSLAAGEQF
TRBV7-2,NA,ASSLEDTQY
TRBV30,NA,AWSVQLPGAGGTQY
TRBV11-2,few,ASSIGTDYEQY
TRBV30,few,ASVTALKANTEAF
TRBV27,NA,ASSLAGQPREQY
TRBV19,NA,ASSMFGGTTNEQF
TRBV7-9,NA,ASSLMGVNIQY
TRBV2,NA,ASSNRVSYEQY
TRBV5-1,NA,ASRLIGGRTEAF
TRBV15,NA,ATSAGRAYEQY
TRBV2,NA,ASSKLAGALDTQY
TRBV5-4,NA,ASSLTSGGADTQY
TRBV27,NA,ASSLSGGNTDTQY
TRBV14,few,ASGYGTLLY
TRBV4-1,NA,ASSQAPGRDSGYGYT
TRBV13,NA,ASSLWTEQETQY
TRBV9,NA,ASTQKSNTGELF
TRBV19,NA,ASSIRGGWNEQF
TRBV14,NA,ASSNPPAPYEQY
TRBV7-8,NA,ASSPGQAQETQY
TRBV6-5,NA,ASSKGQGRTGELF
TRBV7-8,NA,ASSPRGQPQH
TRBV2,NA,ASSEWKAADQPQH
TRBV5-1,NA,ASSLGQGNGYT
TRBV6-1,NA,ASSGDGHLQF
TRBV6-6,NA,ASSREQAGTENIQY